The source of this TCR beta chain is a study of shared clonotypes between healthy human individuals. Background on the study: A donor's plate count was three for CD4 naive and three for CD4 memory; CD8 naive had two and CD8 memory one.

Here immunoSEQ multiplex PCR was the method, and the copy in TCRdb shows in-frame clones only, minus some. The profile shows approximately 2.4 million clones, around 95% of them singletons. CD4+ cells were split into CD45RA+ naive and CD45RA-negative memory subsets. The germline gives CDR1 MDHEN, CDR2 SYDVKM. V trimming: 5 bases; J trimming: 4 bases; junction bases outside the gene matches: 6. The CDR3 runs 14 residues. Sequencing used naive CD4+ T cells sorted from blood. The subset was: CD45RA+ positively selected. The gene calls are TRBV28 and TRBJ2-7; 9 bases match TRBD1. This clonotype originated in a man between 18 and 35 years old in good health. The CDR3 loop reads CASSPTGGKYEQYF. CDR3 DNA: TGTGCCAGCAGTCCTACAGGGGGCAAGTACGAGCAGTACTTC.